Given below is one T cell receptor beta chain in context. Its antigen is undetermined. Sequencing ends 3 residues short of the CDR3 end; the germline J gene provides the rest. The data were taken from a study of T cells in women clearing cervical HPV infection. Overall study: Women with histologically confirmed HPV16-related CIN3 or worse, 2 with invasive cancer, served as cases. Study-level findings and limits: Repertoire richness, not evenness, was significantly elevated in CIN3+ cases versus controls. Cases carried less TRBV6-7 than controls: approximately 0.1% versus 0.16%. Richness differences could reflect unmeasured T-cell content per sample.

V gave up 2 bases and J gave up 0 bases; unmatched junction bases: 6. This CDR3 comprises 17 residues. CDR1 and CDR2 (germline): SGHRS, YFSETQ. This table comes from immunoSEQ multiplex PCR, and its TCRdb copy is limited to in-frame clones, with some not included. The sample spans 30,000 to 35,000 clones; the ten largest clones claim approximately 1.4%. The sequence derives from a woman aged 18-69 years with a cervical HPV16 infection that either progressed to CIN3+ or cleared (not recorded which). Source material: blood buffy coat. The chain links TRBV5-1 to TRBJ1-4; 8 nucleotides align to TRBD1. The CDR3 sequence is CASSFGRGLSTNEKLFF. CDR3 bases read: TGCGCCAGCAGCTTCGGCAGGGGGCTGTCAACTAATGAAAAA.